A single TCR beta chain is shown here with its context. Treatment: oral pan-JAK inhibitor, 5-10 mg twice daily. Extracted from the samples, RNA was reverse transcribed into cDNA to serve as the sequencing template. The method was immunoSEQ multiplex PCR; TCRdb's version includes in-frame clones alone and lacks a portion of them. The sample records under 250,000 clones, less than 75% being singletons. The data stem from a study of CD8+ T cells in alopecia areata. Study information: The authors scored treated patients' severity by affected scalp percentage.

The CDR3 loop spans 12 amino acids. CDR1 and CDR2 (germline): GTSNPN, SVGIG (reference sequence). Deletions cut 1 base from V and 5 bases from J, with 8 bases between. This clonotype was obtained from a human donor with alopecia areata. The chain combines TRBV30 with TRBJ2-5; D remains unclear. This material consisted of CD4+ T cells sorted from blood, taken at week 4, from a patient treated with tofacitinib. CDR3 amino acids: CAWSARKETQYF. The CDR3 coding sequence is TGTGCCTGGAGTGCGCGGAAGGAGACCCAGTACTTC.